This TCR beta chain was captured by sequencing in a study of T cells after yellow fever vaccination. Whole-study findings and limits: Shared CD4/CD8 clonotypes were a small share, likely from convergent recombination.

MiXCR, run by TCRdb on the 5' RACE reads, gives a single entry per CDR3 protein. The data contain some 560,000 distinct CDR3 sequences, about 19% of them seen just once; the ten biggest clones take up approximately 14%. Trimming removed 7 bases from V and 0 bases from J, with 10 bases in between. CDR1 is SNHLY and CDR2 is FYNNEI in the germline V gene. The CDR3 runs 15 residues. As for this clonotype: As yet, its antigen is unknown.

The sample was PBMCs, taken 15 days after the yellow fever booster vaccination. This chain links TRBV2 with TRBJ1-6; D remains ambiguous. This TCR derives from a man aged 30-40 years who received the YFV17D yellow fever vaccine. CDR3 nucleotides: TGTGCCAGCAACGGGTGGAGCTCCTATAATTCACCCCTCCACTTT. This codes for CASNGWSSYNSPLHF.